This T cell receptor (beta chain) was recovered during a study of blood T cells in healthy people across ages. Of note for this clonotype: Its antigen is currently unknown.

Whole-study results and caveats: Higher naive T cell percentage went strongly together with higher TCR beta diversity. Because sorting was not performed, PBMCs prevented conclusive naive versus antigen-experienced comparison.

Together with a sample-barcoded 5' primer, a J-beta primer mix was included in a second PCR lasting 7 to 11 cycles. TCRdb processed the 5' RACE reads anew with MiXCR; each CDR3 protein has one entry. The repertoire consists of 350,000 to 450,000 distinct CDR3 sequences, with over 45% occurring once and the leading ten covering under 60%. CDR1 is MDHEN and CDR2 is SYDVKM in the germline V gene. The CDR3 totals 12 residues. Trimming cost V 3 bases and J 3 bases, with 5 bases left between them. The specimen was blood. The TCR originated in a man in his 60s in good health. The V gene is TRBV28, the J gene TRBJ1-1; the D gene is possibly TRBD1 (5 bases). The chain's CDR3 is CASSFRDTEAFF. The CDR3, as DNA: TGTGCCAGCAGTTTCAGGGACACTGAAGCTTTCTTT.